The TCR beta chain described here comes from a study of blood T cell repertoires in COVID-19. Germline CDR1 is SGHRS and CDR2 is YFSETQ. Trimming stripped 4 bases from V and 0 bases from J, with 14 bases between. This CDR3 has 17 residues. In the original analysis: Reference gene primer amplification in the assay estimated nucleated cell counts. The protocol was immunoSEQ multiplex PCR, while the TCRdb copy is restricted to in-frame clones and leaves out a portion. The V and J calls and clone size are taken from that table; D and trimming were inferred from the DNA. The sample contains around 69,000 clones, approximately 88% of which appear only once.

Source material: peripheral blood. This TCR derives from a man in his fifties or sixties with active COVID-19. This sequence joins TRBV5-1 and TRBJ2-6; D may be TRBD2 (5 bases). CDR3 nucleotide sequence: TGCGCCAGCAGCCTAGGCAGCCGGGGCTCTGGGGCCAACGTCCTGACTTTC. It encodes CASSLGSRGSGANVLTF.